Listed below are T cell receptor beta chains from one sample, sequenced in a study of blood T cell repertoires in COVID-19. Repertoires were generated with immunoSEQ multiplex PCR, while TCRdb's copy carries only in-frame clones and drops some. The table has roughly 77,000 clones, under 85% seen once. Sample: peripheral blood. The receptor source for this set is a man in his 60s with COVID-19, enrolled during active disease. Each CDR3 is given with its conserved first and last residue. The D gene is left open where the match is weak. Expanded clones are given a class, and other clones once, few, many or no size at all.

CDR3aa	CDR3nt	len	v_gene	d_gene	abundance	j_gene
CASNRGTGHYGYTF	TGTGCCAGCAATCGCGGGACAGGGCATTATGGCTACACCTTC	14	TRBV6-5	TRBD1	.	TRBJ1-2
CAWKDTREQYF	TGTGCCTGGAAGGACACGCGCGAGCAGTACTTC	11	TRBV30	.	.	TRBJ2-7
CASSFGGTGGETQYF	TGCGCCAGCAGCTTCGGCGGGACAGGGGGGGAGACCCAGTACTTC	15	TRBV5-1	TRBD1	.	TRBJ2-5
CASSLGGRMDYEQYF	TGTGCCAGCAGCTTGGGCGGGCGGATGGACTACGAGCAGTACTTC	15	TRBV5-6	.	few	TRBJ2-7
CAWTNPGGGNEKLFF	TGTGCCTGGACCAACCCTGGGGGAGGTAATGAAAAACTGTTTTTT	15	TRBV30	.	.	TRBJ1-4
CASSEGSAGGNSPLHF	TGTGCCAGCAGTGAAGGTAGCGCAGGGGGTAATTCACCCCTCCACTTT	16	TRBV2	TRBD1	.	TRBJ1-6
CASSLATNEKLFF	TGTGCCAGCAGTCTTGCAACTAATGAAAAACTGTTTTTT	13	TRBV28	.	few	TRBJ1-4
CASSEVERQPQHF	TGTGCCAGCAGTGAGGTCGAGAGGCAGCCCCAGCATTTT	13	TRBV27	.	.	TRBJ1-5
CATSRGAGLPEAFF	TGTGCCACCAGCAGAGGGGCAGGGCTCCCTGAAGCTTTCTTT	14	TRBV15	.	.	TRBJ1-1
CSVVRTSLTDTQYF	TGCAGCGTTGTTCGGACTAGCCTCACAGATACGCAGTATTTT	14	TRBV29-1	TRBD2	.	TRBJ2-3
CASSPKKTTSGNTIYF	TGTGCCAGCTCACCTAAAAAGACTACCTCTGGAAACACCATATATTTT	16	TRBV18	.	.	TRBJ1-3
CASSYRGQAAEKLFF	TGTGCCAGCAGTTACCGGGGACAGGCCGCTGAAAAACTGTTTTTT	15	TRBV6-5	TRBD1	.	TRBJ1-4
CASSNIWDRRQQETQYF	TGCGCCAGCAGCAACATCTGGGACAGACGCCAGCAAGAGACCCAGTACTTC	17	TRBV5-1	TRBD1	.	TRBJ2-5
CASAKGTNSYNEQFF	TGTGCCAGCGCGAAAGGGACTAACTCCTACAATGAGCAGTTCTTC	15	TRBV19	TRBD2	once	TRBJ2-1
CSVGMRAQETQYF	TGCAGCGTTGGGATGCGGGCGCAAGAGACCCAGTACTTC	13	TRBV29-1	.	.	TRBJ2-5
CASSVGGSGYGYTF	TGTGCCAGCAGCGTAGGGGGCTCCGGCTATGGCTACACCTTC	14	TRBV9	.	.	TRBJ1-2
CASSRGEVNYGYTF	TGCGCCAGCAGCCGGGGGGAGGTTAACTATGGCTACACCTTC	14	TRBV5-1	.	.	TRBJ1-2
CAWKVRENTEAFF	TGTGCCTGGAAGGTCAGGGAGAACACTGAAGCTTTCTTT	13	TRBV30	.	few	TRBJ1-1
CASSPGLGEARKWFF	TGTGCCAGCAGTCCCGGACTAGGGGAGGCTCGAAAGTGGTTCTTC	15	TRBV6-5	TRBD2	.	TRBJ2-1
CASSTLAGGLEQYF	TGTGCCAGCAGCACCCTAGCGGGGGGGCTCGAGCAGTACTTC	14	TRBV5-6	TRBD2	.	TRBJ2-7
CASSPFAGISPLHF	TGTGCCAGCAGCCCCTTCGCAGGAATTTCACCCCTCCACTTT	14	TRBV5-4	.	once	TRBJ1-6
CASSQSLAGGFGTQYF	TGTGCCAGCAGCCAATCCCTAGCGGGGGGATTTGGTACGCAGTATTTT	16	TRBV3-1/TRBV3-2	TRBD2	.	TRBJ2-3
CASSFPSGTTDTQYF	TGTGCCAGCAGCTTTCCTAGCGGGACAACAGATACGCAGTATTTT	15	TRBV5-6	TRBD2	.	TRBJ2-3
CASSERVGTGTSGANVLTF	TGTGCCAGCAGTGAACGGGTCGGGACAGGCACTTCTGGGGCCAACGTCCTGACTTTC	19	TRBV6-1	TRBD1	.	TRBJ2-6
CASSDWTGSSGNTIYF	TGTGCCAGCAGTGATTGGACAGGTAGCTCTGGAAACACCATATATTTT	16	TRBV6-1	TRBD1	few	TRBJ1-3
CASSDGGTHTLRSGNTIYF	TGTGCCAGTAGCGACGGCGGGACCCACACTCTCCGCTCTGGAAACACCATATATTTT	19	TRBV19	.	.	TRBJ1-3
CSVEKGGKNEQYF	TGCAGCGTTGAAAAAGGGGGTAAAAACGAGCAGTACTTC	13	TRBV29-1	.	once	TRBJ2-7
CASSPRTGGGGYTF	TGTGCCAGCAGCCCCCGGACAGGGGGCGGGGGCTACACCTTC	14	TRBV7-9	TRBD1	.	TRBJ1-2
CASSLGWGVRQPQHF	TGTGCCAGCAGTTTAGGGTGGGGGGTCCGTCAGCCCCAGCATTTT	15	TRBV9	.	.	TRBJ1-5
CASRDRDPGELFF	TGTGCCAGTAGGGACAGGGATCCCGGGGAGCTGTTTTTT	13	TRBV19	TRBD1	.	TRBJ2-2
CASSVTDRGVGNTIYF	TGTGCCAGCAGCGTTACCGACAGGGGTGTGGGAAACACCATATATTTT	16	TRBV5-5	TRBD1	.	TRBJ1-3
CASRDRSDSNSPLHF	TGTGCCAGTAGAGACAGGTCCGATTCTAATTCACCCCTCCACTTT	15	TRBV19	.	.	TRBJ1-6
CAITSDRINYGYTF	TGTGCCATCACTTCGGACAGGATTAACTATGGCTACACCTTC	14	TRBV10-3	TRBD1	.	TRBJ1-2
CASSSRSTTTDTQYF	TGTGCCAGCAGCAGCAGGTCCACCACCACAGATACGCAGTATTTT	15	TRBV11-3	.	.	TRBJ2-3
CASRVAGALGYTF	TGTGCCAGCAGAGTTGCAGGGGCATTAGGCTACACCTTC	13	TRBV6-5	.	.	TRBJ1-2
CAISERLAGAGTGELFF	TGTGCCATCAGTGAGCGGCTAGCAGGAGCGGGCACCGGGGAGCTGTTTTTT	17	TRBV10-3	.	.	TRBJ2-2
CASSTRDRANEKLFF	TGTGCCAGCAGCACCCGGGACAGGGCGAATGAAAAACTGTTTTTT	15	TRBV5-4	TRBD1	many	TRBJ1-4
CANRTATNEKLFF	TGTGCCAATAGGACAGCAACTAATGAAAAACTGTTTTTT	13	TRBV7-7	.	.	TRBJ1-4
CAWSFQAGELFF	TGTGCCTGGAGTTTCCAGGCCGGGGAGCTGTTTTTT	12	TRBV30	.	few	TRBJ2-2
CASSGTGLHHSPLHF	TGTGCCTCCTCCGGGACAGGGCTACATCATTCACCCCTCCACTTT	15	TRBV2	TRBD1	.	TRBJ1-6
CAWGMTGDEKLFF	TGTGCCTGGGGGATGACAGGGGATGAAAAACTGTTTTTT	13	TRBV30	TRBD1	.	TRBJ1-4
CASTIVPGQGSGEAFF	TGCGCCAGCACCATTGTCCCGGGACAGGGGTCGGGTGAAGCTTTCTTT	16	TRBV5-1	TRBD1	.	TRBJ1-1
CASSPGQGSYEQYF	TGCGCCAGCAGCCCAGGACAGGGCTCCTACGAGCAGTACTTC	14	TRBV5-1	TRBD1	.	TRBJ2-7
CASSLAGGPFGNEQFF	TGTGCCAGCAGTCTAGCGGGGGGCCCTTTTGGCAATGAGCAGTTCTTC	16	TRBV27	TRBD2	few	TRBJ2-1
CASSFIAGGTAGELFF	TGTGCCAGCAGCTTCATAGCGGGGGGGACCGCCGGGGAGCTGTTTTTT	16	TRBV11-2	TRBD2	.	TRBJ2-2
CASSLPDRFRVYTEAFF	TGTGCCAGCAGTTTACCAGACAGGTTCAGGGTGTACACTGAAGCTTTCTTT	17	TRBV27	.	.	TRBJ1-1
CASSHLGDIDQPQHF	TGTGCCAGTAGCCATCTCGGGGACATCGATCAGCCCCAGCATTTT	15	TRBV19	.	.	TRBJ1-5
CASPSQGGGDTEAFF	TGTGCCAGCCCCTCTCAGGGAGGAGGGGACACTGAAGCTTTCTTT	15	TRBV28	.	once	TRBJ1-1